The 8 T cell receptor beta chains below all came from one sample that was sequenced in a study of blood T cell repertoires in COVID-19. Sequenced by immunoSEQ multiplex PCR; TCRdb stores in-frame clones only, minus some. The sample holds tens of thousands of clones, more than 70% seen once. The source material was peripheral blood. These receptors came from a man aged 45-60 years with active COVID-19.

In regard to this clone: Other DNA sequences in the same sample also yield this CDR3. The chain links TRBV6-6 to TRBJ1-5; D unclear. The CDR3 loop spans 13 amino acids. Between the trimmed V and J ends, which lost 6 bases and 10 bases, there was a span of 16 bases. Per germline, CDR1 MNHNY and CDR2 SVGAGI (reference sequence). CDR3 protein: CASRAESTQPQHF. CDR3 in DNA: TGTGCCAGCAGGGCGGAGAGTACGCAACCCCAGCATTTT.

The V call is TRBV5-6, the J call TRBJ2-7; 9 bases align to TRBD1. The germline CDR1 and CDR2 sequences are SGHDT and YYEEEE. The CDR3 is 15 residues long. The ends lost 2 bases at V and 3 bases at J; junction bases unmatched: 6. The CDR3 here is CASSFSTGGFYEQYF. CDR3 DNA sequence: TGTGCCAGCAGCTTTAGTACAGGGGGCTTCTACGAGCAGTACTTC.

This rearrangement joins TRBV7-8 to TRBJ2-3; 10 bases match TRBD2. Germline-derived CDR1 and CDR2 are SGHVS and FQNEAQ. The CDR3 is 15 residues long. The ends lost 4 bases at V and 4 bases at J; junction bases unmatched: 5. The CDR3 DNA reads TGTGCCAGCAGCTCTCTAGCGGGGGCCCCAGATACGCAGTATTTT. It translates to CASSSLAGAPDTQYF.

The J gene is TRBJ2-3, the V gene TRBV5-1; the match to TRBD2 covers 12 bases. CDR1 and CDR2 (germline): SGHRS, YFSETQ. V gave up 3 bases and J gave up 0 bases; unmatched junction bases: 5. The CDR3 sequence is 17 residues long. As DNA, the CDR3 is TGCGCCAGCAGCTCCGGACTAGCGGGGCCCAGCACAGATACGCAGTATTTT. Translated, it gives CASSSGLAGPSTDTQYF.

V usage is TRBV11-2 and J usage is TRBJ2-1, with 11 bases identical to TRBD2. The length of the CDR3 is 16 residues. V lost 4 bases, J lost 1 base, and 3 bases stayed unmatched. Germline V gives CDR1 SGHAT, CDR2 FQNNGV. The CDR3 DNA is TGTGCCAGCAGCTCCCGACTAGCGGGGTCCTACAATGAGCAGTTCTTC. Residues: CASSSRLAGSYNEQFF.

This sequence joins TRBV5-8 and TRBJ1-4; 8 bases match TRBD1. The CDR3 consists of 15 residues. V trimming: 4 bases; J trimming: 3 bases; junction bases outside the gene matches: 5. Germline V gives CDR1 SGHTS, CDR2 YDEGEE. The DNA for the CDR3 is TGTGCCAGCAGCATCAGACAGGGGTCTAATGAAAAACTGTTTTTT. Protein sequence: CASSIRQGSNEKLFF.

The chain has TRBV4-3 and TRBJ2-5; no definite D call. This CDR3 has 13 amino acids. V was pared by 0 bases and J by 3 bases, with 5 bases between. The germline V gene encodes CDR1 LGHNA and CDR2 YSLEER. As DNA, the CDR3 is TGCGCCAGCAGCCAAGATCGGGAAGAGACCCAGTACTTC. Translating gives CASSQDREETQYF.

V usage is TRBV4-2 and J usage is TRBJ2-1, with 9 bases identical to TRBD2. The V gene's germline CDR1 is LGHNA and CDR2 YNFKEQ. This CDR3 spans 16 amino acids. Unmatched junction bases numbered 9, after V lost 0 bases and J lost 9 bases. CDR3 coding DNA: TGTGCCAGCAGCCAAGACGGCGGGGGGGCCCCCATTGAGCAGTTCTTC. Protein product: CASSQDGGGAPIEQFF.